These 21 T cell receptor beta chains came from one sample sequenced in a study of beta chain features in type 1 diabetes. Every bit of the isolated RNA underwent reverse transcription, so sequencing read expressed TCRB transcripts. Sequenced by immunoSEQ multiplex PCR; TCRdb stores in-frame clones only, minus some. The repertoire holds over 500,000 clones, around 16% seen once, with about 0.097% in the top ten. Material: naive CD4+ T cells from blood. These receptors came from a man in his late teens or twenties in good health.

The CDR3 is CASSPGTVSYNEQFF. CDR3 nucleotide sequence: TGTGCCAGCAGCCCCGGGACAGTCTCCTACAATGAGCAGTTCTTC. This chain links TRBV9 with TRBJ2-1; 7 bases map to TRBD1. J gave up 0 bases and V 4 bases, and 4 bases lay outside the gene matches. The germline V gene encodes CDR1 SGDLS and CDR2 YYNGEE. The CDR3 covers 15 residues.

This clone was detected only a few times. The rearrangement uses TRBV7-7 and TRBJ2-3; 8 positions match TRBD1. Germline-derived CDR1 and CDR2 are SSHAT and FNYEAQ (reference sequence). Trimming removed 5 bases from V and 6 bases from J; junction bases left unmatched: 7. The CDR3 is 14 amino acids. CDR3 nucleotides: TGTGCCAGCAGCGTCGACAGGGGTCTCGATACGCAGTATTTT. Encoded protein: CASSVDRGLDTQYF.

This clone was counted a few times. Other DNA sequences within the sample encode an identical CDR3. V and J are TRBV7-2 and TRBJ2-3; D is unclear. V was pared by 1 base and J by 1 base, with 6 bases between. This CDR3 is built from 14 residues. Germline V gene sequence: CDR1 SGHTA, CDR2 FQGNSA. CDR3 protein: CASSLGAGTDTQYF. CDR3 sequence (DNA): TGTGCCAGCAGCTTAGGGGCCGGCACAGATACGCAGTATTTT.

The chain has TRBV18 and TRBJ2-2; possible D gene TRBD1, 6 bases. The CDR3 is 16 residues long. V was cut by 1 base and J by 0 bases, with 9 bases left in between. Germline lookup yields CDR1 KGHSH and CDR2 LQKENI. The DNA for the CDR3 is TGTGCCAGCTCACCACGGACAGCCTCGAACACCGGGGAGCTGTTTTTT. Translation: CASSPRTASNTGELFF.

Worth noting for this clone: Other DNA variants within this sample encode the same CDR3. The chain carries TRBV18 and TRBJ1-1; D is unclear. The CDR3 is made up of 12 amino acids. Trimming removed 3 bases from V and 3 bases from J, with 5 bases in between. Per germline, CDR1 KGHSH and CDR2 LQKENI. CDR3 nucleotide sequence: TGTGCCAGCTCACCTCAAGACACTGAAGCTTTCTTT. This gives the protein CASSPQDTEAFF.

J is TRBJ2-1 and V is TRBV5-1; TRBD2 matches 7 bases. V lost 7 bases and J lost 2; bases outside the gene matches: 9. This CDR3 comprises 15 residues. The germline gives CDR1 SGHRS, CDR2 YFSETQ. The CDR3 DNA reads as TGCGCCAGCGGGGAGCGGGGTTGGACCTACAATGAGCAGTTCTTC. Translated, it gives CASGERGWTYNEQFF.

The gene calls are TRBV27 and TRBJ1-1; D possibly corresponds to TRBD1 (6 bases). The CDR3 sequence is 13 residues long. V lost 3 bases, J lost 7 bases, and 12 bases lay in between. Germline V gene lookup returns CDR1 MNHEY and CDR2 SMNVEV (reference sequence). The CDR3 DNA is TGTGCCAGCAGTTTGCGGGACACGAGTGAAGCTTTCTTT. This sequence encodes CASSLRDTSEAFF.

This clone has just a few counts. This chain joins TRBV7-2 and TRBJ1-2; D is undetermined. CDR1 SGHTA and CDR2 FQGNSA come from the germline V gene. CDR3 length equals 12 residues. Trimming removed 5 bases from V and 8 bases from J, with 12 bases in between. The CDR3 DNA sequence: TGTGCCAGCAGCGTTAGGATGGGAGGCTACACCTTC. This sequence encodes CASSVRMGGYTF.

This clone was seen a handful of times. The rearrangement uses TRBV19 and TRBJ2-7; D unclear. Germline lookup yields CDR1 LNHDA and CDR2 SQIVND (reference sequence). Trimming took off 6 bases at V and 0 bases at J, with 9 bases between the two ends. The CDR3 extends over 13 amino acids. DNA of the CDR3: TGTGCCAGTAGGGGCAGTAGCTCCTACGAGCAGTACTTC. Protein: CASRGSSSYEQYF.

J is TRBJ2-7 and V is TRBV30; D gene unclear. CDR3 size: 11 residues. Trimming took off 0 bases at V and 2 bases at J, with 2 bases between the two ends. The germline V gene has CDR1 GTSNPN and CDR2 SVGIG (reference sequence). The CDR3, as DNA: TGTGCCTGGAGTGTGCCCTACGAGCAGTACTTC. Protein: CAWSVPYEQYF.

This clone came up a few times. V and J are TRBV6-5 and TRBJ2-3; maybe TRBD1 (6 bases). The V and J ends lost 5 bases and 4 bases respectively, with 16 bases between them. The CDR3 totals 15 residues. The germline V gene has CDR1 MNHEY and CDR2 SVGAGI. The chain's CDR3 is CASSTQGTGPDTQYF. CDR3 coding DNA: TGTGCCAGCAGTACCCAGGGCACAGGGCCAGATACGCAGTATTTT.

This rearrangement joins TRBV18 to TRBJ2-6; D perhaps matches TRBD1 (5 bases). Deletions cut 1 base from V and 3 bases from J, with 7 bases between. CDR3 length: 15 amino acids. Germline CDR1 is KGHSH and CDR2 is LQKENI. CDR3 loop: CASSPQGYGANVLTF. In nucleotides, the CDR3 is TGTGCCAGCTCACCACAGGGGTATGGGGCCAACGTCCTGACTTTC. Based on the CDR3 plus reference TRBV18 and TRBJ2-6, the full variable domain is NAGVMQNPRHLVRRRGQEARLRCSPMKGHSHVYWYRQLPEEGLKFMVYLQKENIIDESGMPKERFSAEFPKEGPSILRIQQVVRGDSAAYFCASSPQGYGANVLTFGAGSRLTVL.

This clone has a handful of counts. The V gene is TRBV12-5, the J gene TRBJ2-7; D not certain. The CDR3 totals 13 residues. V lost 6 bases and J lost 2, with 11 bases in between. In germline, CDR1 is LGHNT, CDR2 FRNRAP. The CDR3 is CASGRDSPYEQYF. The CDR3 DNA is TGTGCTAGTGGAAGAGACTCCCCCTACGAGCAGTACTTC.

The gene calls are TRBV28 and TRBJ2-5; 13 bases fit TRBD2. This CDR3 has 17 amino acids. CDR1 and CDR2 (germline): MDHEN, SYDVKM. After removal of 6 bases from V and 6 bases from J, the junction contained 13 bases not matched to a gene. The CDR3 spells CASSTSGRASAAQTQYF. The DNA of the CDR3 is TGTGCCAGCAGCACTAGCGGGAGGGCCTCCGCGGCACAGACCCAGTACTTC.

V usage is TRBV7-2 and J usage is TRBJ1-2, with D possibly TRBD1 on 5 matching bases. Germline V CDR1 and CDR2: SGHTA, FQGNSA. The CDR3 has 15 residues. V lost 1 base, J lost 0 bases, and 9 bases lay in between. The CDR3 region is CASSLVGASNYGYTF. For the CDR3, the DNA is TGTGCCAGCAGCTTAGTAGGGGCCTCTAACTATGGCTACACCTTC.

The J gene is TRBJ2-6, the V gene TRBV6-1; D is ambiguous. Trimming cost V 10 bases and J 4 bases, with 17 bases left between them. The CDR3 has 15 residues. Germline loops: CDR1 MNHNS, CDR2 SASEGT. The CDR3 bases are TGTGCCACCCGAGAATGGGCTGCCGGGGCCAACGTCCTGACTTTC. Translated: CATREWAAGANVLTF.

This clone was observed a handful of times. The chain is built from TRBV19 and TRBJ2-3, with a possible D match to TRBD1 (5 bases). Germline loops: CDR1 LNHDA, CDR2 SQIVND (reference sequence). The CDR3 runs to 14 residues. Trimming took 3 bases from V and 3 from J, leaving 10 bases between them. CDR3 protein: CASSMARATDTQYF. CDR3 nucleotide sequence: TGTGCCAGTAGTATGGCCAGGGCGACAGATACGCAGTATTTT.

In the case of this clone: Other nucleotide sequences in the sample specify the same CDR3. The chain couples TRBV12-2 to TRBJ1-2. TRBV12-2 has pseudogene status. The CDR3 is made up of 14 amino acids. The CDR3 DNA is TGTGCAAGTCGCTTAGCGCGTGGAACGGACCTCTACACCTTC. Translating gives CASRLARGTDLYTF.

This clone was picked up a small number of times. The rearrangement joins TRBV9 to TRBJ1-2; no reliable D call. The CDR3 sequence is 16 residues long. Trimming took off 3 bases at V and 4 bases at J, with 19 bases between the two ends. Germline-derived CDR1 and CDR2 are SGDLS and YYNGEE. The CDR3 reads CASSAGGRSGIYGYTF. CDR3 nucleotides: TGTGCCAGCAGCGCCGGTGGCAGGTCCGGAATCTATGGCTACACCTTC. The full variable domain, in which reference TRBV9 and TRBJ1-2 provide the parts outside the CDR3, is DSGVTQTPKHLITATGQRVTLRCSPRSGDLSVYWYQQSLDQGLQFLIQYYNGEERAKGNILERFSAQQFPDLHSELNLSSLELGDSALYFCASSAGGRSGIYGYTFGSGTRLTVV.

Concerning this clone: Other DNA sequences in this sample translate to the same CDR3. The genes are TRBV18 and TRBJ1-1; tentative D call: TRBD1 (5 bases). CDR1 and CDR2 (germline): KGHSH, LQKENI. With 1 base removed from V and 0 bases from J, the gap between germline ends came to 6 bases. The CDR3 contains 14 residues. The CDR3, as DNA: TGTGCCAGCTCACCACAGGGGTTGAACACTGAAGCTTTCTTT. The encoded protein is CASSPQGLNTEAFF.

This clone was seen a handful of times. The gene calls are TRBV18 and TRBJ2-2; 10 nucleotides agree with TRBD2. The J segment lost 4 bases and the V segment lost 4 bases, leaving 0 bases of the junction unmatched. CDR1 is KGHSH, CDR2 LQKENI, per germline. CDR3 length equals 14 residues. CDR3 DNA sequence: TGTGCCAGCTCACGGACTAGCGGCACCGGGGAGCTGTTTTTT. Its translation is CASSRTSGTGELFF.